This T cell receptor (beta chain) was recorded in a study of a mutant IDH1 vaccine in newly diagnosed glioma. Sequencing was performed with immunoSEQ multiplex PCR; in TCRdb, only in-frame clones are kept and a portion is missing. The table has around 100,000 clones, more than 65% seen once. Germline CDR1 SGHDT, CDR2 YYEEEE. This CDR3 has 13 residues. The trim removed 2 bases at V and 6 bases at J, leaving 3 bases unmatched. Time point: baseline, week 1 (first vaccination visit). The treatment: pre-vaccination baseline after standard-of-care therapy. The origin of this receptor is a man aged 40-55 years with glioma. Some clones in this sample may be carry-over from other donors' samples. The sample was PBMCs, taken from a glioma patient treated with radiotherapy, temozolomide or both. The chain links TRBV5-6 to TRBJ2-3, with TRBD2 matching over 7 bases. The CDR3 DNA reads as TGTGCCAGCAGCTTAGCGGGGAAGGATACGCAGTATTTT. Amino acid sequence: CASSLAGKDTQYF.